The 9 T cell receptor beta chains in this list originate from one sample, sequenced in a study of regulatory T cells in long-lasting Graves disease. Time point indicated: persistent/refractory GD, antithyroid drugs over 5 years with positive TRAb. The TCR library was made from RNA that had been extracted from PBMCs in TRIzol. Libraries of TCR beta came from iRepertoire HTBI primers plus Arm-PCR of CDR3 regions. TCRdb independently ran MiXCR on the multiplex PCR reads; one entry per CDR3 protein. The sample lists approximately 400,000 distinct CDR3 sequences, 20% occurring once. The starting material was peripheral blood mononuclear cells (PBMCs), obtained when the disease was refractory, from a patient treated with antithyroid drugs. Receptor source: a female donor with Graves disease.

In its sample, this clonotype was seen a few times. This chain joins TRBV20-1 and TRBJ2-7, with 10 bases that match TRBD2. This CDR3 is built from 15 residues. Looked up from germline, CDR1 is DFQATT and CDR2 is SNEGSKA (reference sequence). The junction had 11 bases not matched to a gene; V was cut back by 3 bases and J by 6 bases. The CDR3 DNA sequence: TGCAGTGCTAGCGTTAGCGGGAGGACCCTCTCCGAGCAGTACTTC. Translation gives CSASVSGRTLSEQYF.

This clonotype was detected ten times or more. This chain joins TRBV20-1 and TRBJ1-5, with TRBD1 matching over 8 bases. The J segment lost 2 bases and the V segment lost 2 bases, leaving 5 bases of the junction unmatched. Germline CDR1 DFQATT, CDR2 SNEGSKA (reference sequence). The CDR3 runs to 15 residues. The CDR3 DNA is TGCAGTGCTAGACAGGGGGCGCAGGGCAATCAGCCCCAGCATTTT. Its translation: CSARQGAQGNQPQHF.

This clonotype appeared many times. The V gene is TRBV28, the J gene TRBJ2-7; D may be TRBD1 (5 bases). The CDR3 has 14 residues. V lost 7 bases, J lost 2 bases, and 15 bases lay in between. Germline V gene sequence: CDR1 MDHEN, CDR2 SYDVKM. Written as DNA, the CDR3 is TGTGCCAGCAATATCCAGGGTTTGCCCTACGAGCAGTACTTC. Protein product: CASNIQGLPYEQYF.

This clonotype has more than one count but fewer than ten. The J gene is TRBJ2-7, the V gene TRBV18, with TRBD2 identical over 10 bases. Trimming removed 3 bases from V and 3 bases from J; junction bases left unmatched: 8. The germline V gene encodes CDR1 KGHSH and CDR2 LQKENI. The CDR3 covers 16 residues. CDR3 nucleotides: TGTGCCAGCTCACCCATCCCTAGCGGGAGCTACTACGAGCAGTACTTC. Translation gives CASSPIPSGSYYEQYF.

This rearrangement joins TRBV7-9 to TRBJ2-7; D is possibly TRBD1 (6 bases). CDR1 and CDR2 (germline): SEHNR, FQNEAQ (reference sequence). V lost 3 bases and J lost 3, with 15 bases in between. This CDR3 spans 15 amino acids. The DNA of the CDR3 is TGTGCCAGCAGCTTTAGCACAGGGACCCACTACGAGCAGTACTTC. Residues: CASSFSTGTHYEQYF.

This clonotype was observed many times. The V and J genes are TRBV28 and TRBJ1-2, with 7 bases matching TRBD1. The CDR3 consists of 12 residues. J was trimmed by 7 bases and V by 5 bases; bases with no gene match: 4. The V gene's germline CDR1 is MDHEN and CDR2 SYDVKM. CDR3 DNA sequence: TGTGCCAGCAGTCCCTCAGGGGGTGGCTACACCTTC. It encodes CASSPSGGGYTF.

Only a few counts were recorded for this clonotype. The genes are TRBV6-1 and TRBJ2-4; TRBD1 might be the D (6 bases). The CDR3 sequence is 18 residues long. V was shortened by 0 bases and J by 0 bases, with 15 bases between the two germline ends. Germline CDR1 MNHNS, CDR2 SASEGT. The CDR3: CASSEALWGQIAKNIQYF. The CDR3 DNA reads as TGTGCCAGCAGTGAAGCGCTTTGGGGACAAATAGCCAAAAACATTCAGTACTTC.

This clonotype was observed many times. The chain joins TRBV28 to TRBJ1-2, with 7 nucleotides matching TRBD1. The germline V gene has CDR1 MDHEN and CDR2 SYDVKM. The CDR3 length is 15 residues. Trimming took 5 bases from V and 3 from J; bases not matched to a gene: 9. As DNA, the CDR3 is TGTGCCAGCAGTCCCGCAGGAACAGGGGACTATGGCTACACCTTC. Translating it yields CASSPAGTGDYGYTF.

The chain's CDR3 is CASSLIGRTSGESSYNEQFF. DNA of the CDR3: TGTGCCAGCAGCTTAATAGGGCGGACTAGCGGCGAGAGCTCCTACAATGAGCAGTTCTTC. The chain couples TRBV7-3 to TRBJ2-1; TRBD2 matches 10 bases. Germline lookup yields CDR1 SGHTA and CDR2 FQGTGA. V shed 1 base, J shed 0 bases, and the junction held 12 bases outside the gene matches. This CDR3 comprises 20 residues.